This T cell receptor beta chain was observed in a study of cytomegalovirus exposure and HLA in healthy donors. Overall study context: Across about 400 genotyped donors, about 86% landed in the Caucasian-associated ancestry cluster.

This clone came up a few times. The PCR made use of 60 Vbeta and 13 Jbeta primers. Sequencing was performed with immunoSEQ multiplex PCR; in TCRdb, only in-frame clones are kept and a portion is missing. The profile covers about 160,000 clones, with approximately 79% appearing a single time and approximately 1.3% taken by the ten largest. In germline, CDR1 is SGDLS, CDR2 YYNGEE. There are 16 residues in the CDR3. V was clipped by 5 bases and J by 3 bases; unmatched bases: 14. The clonotype originates from a man aged 55 to 69 in good health and CMV-seronegative. The specimen was PBMCs. V and J are TRBV9 and TRBJ2-7; 7 bases map to TRBD1. This CDR3 reads CASSTRGDSLNYEQYF. The CDR3 DNA follows: TGTGCCAGCAGTACAAGAGGGGACAGTTTGAACTACGAGCAGTACTTC.